This T cell receptor (beta chain) was sequenced for a study of blood T cell repertoires in COVID-19. The wider study: Sites in the United States, Italy and Spain provided acute and convalescent COVID-19 samples. From T cells, B-cell-depleted T cells, or PBMCs came the material, which was cDNA or gDNA.

In the authors' workflow: Amplification with reference gene primers provided the estimates of nucleated cell counts. Measured with immunoSEQ multiplex PCR; TCRdb has only the in-frame clones, and not every one. V, J and clone size were drawn from that table, and D and trimming were deduced from the DNA. The sample shows 300,000 to 400,000 clones, 90% to 95% of them seen only once. This clone was found a few times. Per germline, CDR1 MNHEY and CDR2 SVGEGT. The CDR3 sequence is 13 residues long. Trimming cost V 2 bases and J 5 bases, with 7 bases left between them. This receptor was taken from a woman between 18 and 29 years old who had recovered from COVID-19. This chain links TRBV6-2 or TRBV6-3 with TRBJ2-1, with D possibly being TRBD1 (6 bases). Sequencing was carried out using peripheral blood. The chain's CDR3 is CASSYGQNNEQFF. CDR3 in DNA: TGTGCCAGCAGTTACGGACAGAACAATGAGCAGTTCTTC.